Listed here are 6 T cell receptor beta chains from one sample, sequenced in a study of blood T cell repertoires in COVID-19. Measured with immunoSEQ multiplex PCR; TCRdb has only the in-frame clones, and not every one. Of about 170,000 clones detected, 89% appear once; the ten largest clones hold about 0.8%. Input material: PBMCs or T cells enriched from blood (not recorded which). These receptors were collected from a young woman who had recovered from COVID-19.

The chain employs TRBV5-4 and TRBJ2-1; 14 bases agree with TRBD2. Per the germline V gene, CDR1 is SGHNT and CDR2 is YYREEE (reference sequence). The CDR3 runs to 17 residues. Trimming cost V 1 base and J 7 bases; bases outside gene matches: 7. This CDR3 reads CASSLLTTSGGGNEQFF. The CDR3, as DNA: TGTGCCAGCAGCTTGCTAACGACTAGCGGGGGGGGGAATGAGCAGTTCTTC.

The chain has TRBV5-5 and TRBJ1-4, with 8 bases aligning to TRBD1. This CDR3 has 17 amino acids. The germline CDR1 and CDR2 sequences are SGHKS and YYEKEE (reference sequence). The J segment lost 1 base and the V segment lost 6 bases, leaving 11 bases of the junction unmatched. The CDR3 sequence: CASTSSTGGGTNEKLFF. The CDR3 region has the DNA TGTGCCAGCACTTCGTCCACAGGGGGGGGAACTAATGAAAAACTGTTTTTT.

The CDR3 bases are TGTGCCAGCAGCTTAACACAGGGGATCTCTGGGGCCAACGTCCTGACTTTC. This translates into CASSLTQGISGANVLTF. The chain couples TRBV13 to TRBJ2-6, with 7 bases that match TRBD1. V was clipped by 2 bases and J by 0 bases; unmatched bases: 4. CDR1 and CDR2 (germline): PRHDT, FYEKMQ (reference sequence). CDR3 length: 17 amino acids.

The J gene is TRBJ2-7, the V gene TRBV27; 10 bases align to TRBD2. V shed 5 bases, J shed 0 bases, and the junction held 10 bases outside the gene matches. The CDR3 contains 17 residues. CDR1 MNHEY and CDR2 SMNVEV come from the germline V gene (reference sequence). CDR3 sequence: CASSPSGSRLSSYEQYF. The DNA for the CDR3 is TGTGCCAGCAGTCCTAGCGGGAGTCGCCTCAGCTCCTACGAGCAGTACTTC.

The chain carries TRBV28 and TRBJ2-7; D is unclear. Per germline, CDR1 MDHEN and CDR2 SYDVKM. There are 11 residues in the CDR3. The germline V and J ends were trimmed by 10 bases and 10 bases, with 17 bases remaining between them. CDR3 in amino acids: CATIASRKQYF. CDR3 nucleotides: TGTGCCACCATCGCCTCCAGAAAACAGTACTTC.

The rearrangement uses TRBV20-1 and TRBJ2-7; D perhaps matches TRBD2 (5 bases). Germline loops: CDR1 DFQATT, CDR2 SNEGSKA (reference sequence). The CDR3 is 13 amino acids. Trimming pared 3 bases from V and 3 bases from J, leaving 12 bases between. Written as DNA, the CDR3 is TGCAGTGCTAGTTTTTTAGGGAGCTACGAGCAGTACTTC. It codes for CSASFLGSYEQYF.